This T cell receptor beta chain was captured in a study of T cell clonotyping in hematopoietic cell transplantation (dated by TCRdb to the early 2020s). Background for the entire study: The study collected around 150 blood samples from 30 to 35 consecutive transplant recipients and their related donors. Patient recruitment ran from September 2015 to January 2017, and follow-up continued until late 2020 or death. Overall study results and their limits: The sample size was limited, and because cells were not sorted, the contributions of CD4 and CD8 repertoires could not be separated. Broader posttransplant TCR repertoire diversity was predicted by donor and pretransplant recipient Inverse Simpson Index values. After transplant, TCR diversity in recipients dropped, and pathologically expanded clonotypes climbed progressively between day 30 and day 180. Overlap with donor repertoires was found for only a small fraction of recipient repertoires, with over 97% found to appear de novo at the given depth.

The immunoSEQ assay, a bias-controlled multiplex PCR using V- and J-specific primers, was used to amplify TCR beta CDR3 regions from genomic DNA. In a second PCR step, the CDR3 amplicons were tagged with a proprietary barcode plus Illumina adapter sequences. CDR3 libraries were sequenced on an Illumina MiSeq instrument. As for the original processing: Export and quality control were handled in immunoSEQ Analyzer 3.0, while downstream analyses relied on R Bioconductor and Immunarch. Only productive rearrangements within the normalized downsampled data set were used in the calculation of repertoire metrics. In the normalized cohort, a clonotype counted as pathologically expanded if the clonotype was larger than 5 templates. Repertoire diversity was measured with the Inverse Simpson Index. The non-normalized data set was used for CMV-specificity analyses so that all clonotypes could be captured. TCRdb took this table from immuneACCESS and kept in-frame rearrangements with V and J called. Such tables lack part of the clones; where checked against another copy, unresolved V genes explain under half of the gap, and the rest is unexplained. V and J calls and clone size come straight from that table; D and trimming were deduced from the DNA. In this sample the table shows about 5,600 clones, around 78% of which occur a single time. Of the sample, 20% to 25% falls within the top ten clones.

CDR1 and CDR2 are read off the germline V gene as MNHEY and SVGAGI. Cut back by 4 bases and 4 bases, the V and J ends lie 10 bases apart. CDR3 length: 13 amino acids, cysteine to phenylalanine. The sequence is cut down to CDR3 DNA, 39 bases in frame from base 1. The time point label, as the study defines it: 100 days after allo-HCT. Recipient blood was collected about 28 days before transplant and at days 30, 100 and 180 after transplant. Nuclei Lysis Solution was used to extract genomic DNA from fresh or cryopreserved unfractionated peripheral blood mononuclear cells. On this clone itself: This clone's antigen is unknown. No per-base quality is available; no much larger clone lies one base away.

The chain employs TRBV6-5 and TRBJ1-1, and TRBD1 may be the D gene, going by 5 matching bases. The sample consisted of peripheral blood mononuclear cells, taken 100 days after allogeneic stem cell transplant. This sequence originates from a male patient aged 55 to 70 who had an allogeneic stem cell transplant, so T cells may come from the graft donor. Some clones in this sample may be carry-over from other donors' samples. CDR3 protein: CASSSRGGTEAFF. The DNA sequence follows: TGTGCCAGCAGTTCCCGGGGGGGCACTGAAGCTTTCTTT.